The next 15 T cell receptor beta chains were all read from a single sample in a study of T cell clonotyping in hematopoietic cell transplantation. TCRdb's copy holds only in-frame clones and misses some; the assay was immunoSEQ multiplex PCR. The sample carries over 10,000 clones, less than 75% recorded once. This sample comprised peripheral blood mononuclear cells, obtained 180 days after allogeneic stem cell transplant. Source of these receptors: a male patient between 55 and 70 years old who had an allogeneic stem cell transplant from an unrelated donor, so the T cells may come from the graft donor. Some clones in this sample may be carry-over from other donors' samples.

J is TRBJ2-7 and V is TRBV28; D gene uncertain. With 3 bases removed from V and 2 bases from J, the gap between germline ends came to 5 bases. Germline CDR1 MDHEN, CDR2 SYDVKM. The CDR3 runs 12 residues. The CDR3 sequence: CASSFGTYEQYF. The CDR3 nucleotides read TGTGCCAGCAGTTTTGGCACCTACGAGCAGTACTTC. The whole variable domain, remainder taken from reference TRBV28 and TRBJ2-7, is DVKVTQSSRYLVKRTGEKVFLECVQDMDHENMFWYRQDPGLGLRLIYFSYDVKMKEKGDIPEGYSVSREKKERFSLILESASTNQTSMYLCASSFGTYEQYFGPGTRLTVT.

This clone showed up just once. The chain couples TRBV4-3 to TRBJ2-7, with 7 bases that match TRBD2. The CDR3 extends over 16 amino acids. CDR1 LGHNA and CDR2 YSLEER come from the germline V gene. V was pared by 0 bases and J by 2 bases, with 7 bases of the junction left unmatched. The CDR3, as DNA: TGCGCCAGCAGCCAAGATAGGGCTAGCGGTCCCTACGAGCAGTACTTC. Its protein is CASSQDRASGPYEQYF.

The V and J genes are TRBV5-1 and TRBJ1-4; D not certain. The CDR3 covers 14 residues. Trimming stripped 1 base from V and 5 bases from J, with 9 bases between. CDR1 is SGHRS and CDR2 is YFSETQ in the germline V gene. Written as DNA, the CDR3 is TGCGCCAGCAGCTTGACGTTTACCAATGAAAAACTGTTTTTT. Its translation: CASSLTFTNEKLFF.

The genes are TRBV7-2 and TRBJ1-5; D call uncertain. CDR3 length: 13 residues. V shed 1 base and J shed 7 bases, with 8 bases lying between them. CDR1 SGHTA and CDR2 FQGNSA come from the germline V gene. DNA for the CDR3: TGTGCCAGCAGCTTAGACAGAGACCAGCCCCAGCATTTT. It yields the protein CASSLDRDQPQHF.

The chain carries TRBV10-3 and TRBJ2-5; 12 bases map to TRBD2. The V segment lost 3 bases and the J segment 7 bases; nucleotides outside the gene matches: 12. The CDR3 loop spans 17 amino acids. The germline CDR1 and CDR2 sequences are ENHRY and SYGVKD. DNA of the CDR3: TGTGCCATCAGTGACCCGACTAGCGGGAGCGCGGGGCGGACCCAGTACTTC. This translates into CAISDPTSGSAGRTQYF.

A few counts support this clone. The chain uses TRBV6-1 and TRBJ2-7; D may be TRBD1 (7 bases). Germline CDR1 reads MNHNS; CDR2 reads SASEGT. This CDR3 has 15 residues. V was trimmed by 7 bases and J by 0 bases, leaving 16 bases between them. The CDR3 is CASKQGGSSSYEQYF. The CDR3, as DNA: TGTGCCAGCAAGCAGGGGGGATCGAGCTCCTACGAGCAGTACTTC.

The gene calls are TRBV30 and TRBJ2-6; TRBD2 might be the D (5 bases). Germline V gene sequence: CDR1 GTSNPN, CDR2 SVGIG (reference sequence). The CDR3 contains 18 residues. The V gene lost 4 bases and the J gene lost 0 bases, with 19 bases spanning the gap. The CDR3, as DNA: TGTGCCTGGATCGGCGGGCGGTTCTCGGGCTCTGGGGCCAACGTCCTGACTTTC. Amino acid sequence: CAWIGGRFSGSGANVLTF. Full variable domain (remainder filled in from reference TRBV30 and TRBJ2-6): SQTIHQWPATLVQPVGSPLSLECTVEGTSNPNLYWYRQAAGRGLQLLFYSVGIGQISSEVPQNLSASRPQDRQFILSSKKLLLSDSGFYLCAWIGGRFSGSGANVLTFGAGSRLTVL.

J is TRBJ2-1 and V is TRBV19; TRBD2 matches at 10 bases. CDR1 is LNHDA and CDR2 is SQIVND in the germline V gene (reference sequence). Losses at the gene ends were 5 bases for V and 9 bases for J; bases not matched to a gene: 7. The CDR3 extends over 14 amino acids. The CDR3 reads CASSVLAGEGEQFF. CDR3 nucleotide sequence: TGTGCCAGTAGTGTGCTAGCGGGAGAGGGTGAGCAGTTCTTC.

V and J are TRBV2 and TRBJ1-6; 7 bases line up with TRBD1. V shed 5 bases, J shed 3 bases, and the junction held 7 bases outside the gene matches. The CDR3 length is 16 residues. Germline CDR1 reads SNHLY; CDR2 reads FYNNEI. This chain's CDR3 is CASSQQGRSYNSPLHF. The CDR3 DNA reads as TGTGCCAGCAGTCAACAGGGGAGGAGCTATAATTCACCCCTCCACTTT.

V usage is TRBV4-2 and J usage is TRBJ1-2; D perhaps matches TRBD1 (5 bases). The CDR3 is made up of 15 amino acids. Trimming took off 4 bases at V and 0 bases at J, with 12 bases between the two ends. Germline loops: CDR1 LGHNA, CDR2 YNFKEQ. The CDR3 nucleotides are TGTGCCAGCAGCCCCCGGACAAATACTAACTATGGCTACACCTTC. Protein sequence: CASSPRTNTNYGYTF.

The rearrangement links TRBV19 to TRBJ2-7; 14 nucleotides align to TRBD2. CDR3 length equals 18 residues. The germline V gene has CDR1 LNHDA and CDR2 SQIVND (reference sequence). The trim removed 3 bases at V and 0 bases at J, leaving 7 bases unmatched. As DNA, the CDR3 is TGTGCCAGTAGTATCTCGACTAGCGGGAGGGGGAACTCCTACGAGCAGTACTTC. Translation: CASSISTSGRGNSYEQYF. The entire variable domain, with the rest obtained from reference TRBV19 and TRBJ2-7, is as follows: DGGITQSPKYLFRKEGQNVTLSCEQNLNHDAMYWYRQDPGQGLRLIYYSQIVNDFQKGDIAEGYSVSREKKESFPLTVTSAQKNPTAFYLCASSISTSGRGNSYEQYFGPGTRLTVT.

This clone was recorded once. The chain uses TRBV25-1 and TRBJ2-2, with 8 positions matching TRBD1. Germline trimming cut 6 bases from V and 2 bases from J; bases unmatched to any gene: 2. CDR3 length: 14 amino acids. Per germline, CDR1 MGHDK and CDR2 SYGVNS. The CDR3 sequence is CASRDRVNTGELFF. In DNA form, the CDR3 reads TGTGCCAGCAGGGACAGGGTAAACACCGGGGAGCTGTTTTTT.

This chain links TRBV5-4 with TRBJ2-3; TRBD2 matches at 13 bases. With V trimmed by 3 bases and J by 2 bases, 6 bases remained unmatched. Germline lookup yields CDR1 SGHNT and CDR2 YYREEE (reference sequence). The CDR3 has 17 residues. DNA for the CDR3: TGTGCCAGCAGCTCCCGACTAGCGGGGGGACCCACAGATACGCAGTATTTT. This translates into CASSSRLAGGPTDTQYF.

The chain carries TRBV6-1 and TRBJ2-5, with 7 bases aligning to TRBD1. Trimming took 2 bases from V and 2 from J; bases not matched to a gene: 5. This CDR3 has 15 residues. Germline lookup yields CDR1 MNHNS and CDR2 SASEGT. The CDR3 loop is CASSERQGTQETQYF. The CDR3 nucleotides are TGTGCCAGCAGTGAAAGACAGGGTACGCAAGAGACCCAGTACTTC.

CDR3 residues: CASSLNREETQYF. DNA of the CDR3: TGTGCCAGCAGCTTAAATAGGGAAGAGACCCAGTACTTC. The chain carries TRBV7-2 and TRBJ2-5; no clear D. Deletions cut 2 bases from V and 3 bases from J, with 7 bases between. The CDR3 length is 13 residues. Germline V lookup: CDR1 SGHTA, CDR2 FQGNSA.